Detailed here is one T cell receptor beta chain. Its antigen is unidentified. The sample belongs to a study of T cells after yellow fever vaccination. Regarding the study as a whole: Most primary-vaccination clones recurred post-booster (roughly 96% CD4, over 70% CD8). A small share of clonotypes appeared in both CD4 and CD8 compartments.

Template switching by 5'RACE produced TCR cDNA, adding a universal primer site and UMIs. TCRdb reanalysed the 5' RACE reads using MiXCR and keeps one entry per CDR3 protein. The sample has about 330,000 distinct CDR3 sequences, 6.8% seen once. Material: PBMCs, obtained about 49 days after the first yellow fever vaccination. This TCR was recovered from a man in his late teens or twenties who received the YFV17D yellow fever vaccine.

The CDR3 reads CASSMGQGGDTQYF. The DNA for the CDR3 is TGTGCCAGTAGTATGGGACAGGGCGGAGATACGCAGTATTTT. The rearrangement joins TRBV19 to TRBJ2-3; 9 positions match TRBD1. Germline V gene sequence: CDR1 LNHDA, CDR2 SQIVND (reference sequence). The CDR3 sequence is 14 residues long. After removal of 3 bases from V and 5 bases from J, the junction contained 3 bases not matched to a gene. Complete variable domain (other parts from reference TRBV19 and TRBJ2-3): DGGITQSPKYLFRKEGQNVTLSCEQNLNHDAMYWYRQDPGQGLRLIYYSQIVNDFQKGDIAEGYSVSREKKESFPLTVTSAQKNPTAFYLCASSMGQGGDTQYFGPGTRLTVL.